Below are 24 T cell receptor beta chains sequenced from a single sample in a study of OX40 agonist ivuxolimab in advanced cancers. Measured with immunoSEQ multiplex PCR; TCRdb has only the in-frame clones, and not every one. The data contain about 80,000 clones, about 92% of them singletons. The sample here was CD4+ or CD8+ T cells sorted from blood, taken in a trial of the OX40 agonist ivuxolimab. The receptor source for this set is an adult with an advanced solid tumor such as melanoma, head and neck, liver or kidney cancer.

This chain uses TRBV6-6 with TRBJ2-7, with TRBD1 identical over 8 bases. CDR1 MNHNY and CDR2 SVGAGI come from the germline V gene (reference sequence). The length of the CDR3 is 16 residues. V was clipped by 2 bases and J by 6 bases; unmatched bases: 12. The CDR3 region has the DNA TGTGCCAGCAGTTACGACCACGGACAGGGTCTCCGCGAGCAGTACTTC. It specifies CASSYDHGQGLREQYF.

Only one count was recorded for this clone. This rearrangement joins TRBV7-9 to TRBJ2-1, with 13 nucleotides matching TRBD2. This CDR3 contains 18 residues. The ends lost 5 bases at V and 2 bases at J; junction bases unmatched: 9. Germline-derived CDR1 and CDR2 are SEHNR and FQNEAQ (reference sequence). The CDR3 loop reads CASSTRTSGRWPYNEQFF. DNA for the CDR3: TGTGCCAGCAGCACCCGGACTAGCGGGAGATGGCCCTACAATGAGCAGTTCTTC.

The chain carries TRBV27 and TRBJ2-7, with 7 bases aligning to TRBD2. With 8 bases clipped from V and 3 bases from J, the junction kept 4 bases outside the gene matches. The germline CDR1 and CDR2 sequences are MNHEY and SMNVEV (reference sequence). The CDR3 sequence is 12 residues long. The CDR3 sequence is CASSGGSYEQYF. The CDR3 nucleotides read TGTGCCAGCTCGGGCGGGAGCTACGAGCAGTACTTC.

This chain links TRBV18 with TRBJ2-7, with 15 nucleotides matching TRBD2. CDR3 length equals 16 residues. The germline V gene encodes CDR1 KGHSH and CDR2 LQKENI. V trimming: 2 bases; J trimming: 3 bases; junction bases outside the gene matches: 2. The CDR3 coding sequence is TGTGCCAGCTCACCAGGACTAGCGGGAGGGGGCTACGAGCAGTACTTC. This sequence encodes CASSPGLAGGGYEQYF.

This chain joins TRBV10-1 and TRBJ2-5; 9 bases map to TRBD1. Unmatched junction bases numbered 6, after V lost 2 bases and J lost 2 bases. The CDR3 length is 16 residues. The germline V gene has CDR1 WNHNN and CDR2 SYGVQD (reference sequence). The CDR3 loop is CASSEGTGWKQETQYF. In DNA form, the CDR3 reads TGCGCCAGCAGTGAGGGGACAGGGTGGAAGCAAGAGACCCAGTACTTC.

This clone came up once. CDR3 protein: CASSLQQNQPQHF. CDR3 DNA sequence: TGTGCCAGCAGCTTACAGCAGAATCAGCCCCAGCATTTT. V and J are TRBV7-9 and TRBJ1-5; D is unclear. Looked up from germline, CDR1 is SEHNR and CDR2 is FQNEAQ (reference sequence). V was clipped by 2 bases and J by 4 bases, with 6 bases between them. The length of the CDR3 is 13 residues.

The genes are TRBV9 and TRBJ2-5; 7 positions agree with TRBD1. The CDR3 runs 15 residues. Germline lookup yields CDR1 SGDLS and CDR2 YYNGEE. V was pared by 2 bases and J by 1 base, with 5 bases of the junction left unmatched. CDR3 protein: CASSVTGDPQETQYF. CDR3 in DNA: TGTGCCAGCAGCGTCACAGGGGACCCCCAAGAGACCCAGTACTTC.

The V gene is TRBV5-4, the J gene TRBJ2-7, with D maybe TRBD2 (5 bases). CDR1 SGHNT and CDR2 YYREEE come from the germline V gene (reference sequence). The CDR3 runs 14 residues. V was pared by 4 bases and J by 7 bases, with 18 bases between. DNA of the CDR3: TGTGCCAGCAGCCCAAGCGGAAGCCAGGTTGAGCAGTACTTC. Protein: CASSPSGSQVEQYF.

The V gene is TRBV11-3, the J gene TRBJ1-1; D remains ambiguous. Deletions cut 3 bases from V and 2 bases from J, with 10 bases between. Germline V CDR1 and CDR2: SGHNT, YENEEA. The CDR3 extends over 14 amino acids. CDR3 coding DNA: TGTGCCAGCAGCTTTAACAGATTAAACACTGAAGCTTTCTTT. Residues: CASSFNRLNTEAFF. Supplemented by reference TRBV11-3 and TRBJ1-1, the full variable domain reads EAGVVQSPRYKIIEKKQPVAFWCNPISGHNTLYWYLQNLGQGPELLIRYENEEAVDDSQLPKDRFSAERLKGVDSTLKIQPAELGDSAVYLCASSFNRLNTEAFFGQGTRLTVV.

The genes are TRBV6-5 and TRBJ1-3; D unresolved. CDR3 size: 11 residues. The V end was cut by 6 bases, the J end by 4 bases, with 4 bases between. CDR1 MNHEY and CDR2 SVGAGI come from the germline V gene. CDR3 nucleotide sequence: TGTGCCAGCAGAATAGGAAACACCATATATTTT. Its protein is CASRIGNTIYF.

This clone was seen once. CDR3 sequence (DNA): TGTGCCAGCAGTAAACCGGGACAGACCTATGGCTACACCTTC. This translates into CASSKPGQTYGYTF. The chain couples TRBV28 to TRBJ1-2; 7 bases map to TRBD1. Per the germline V gene, CDR1 is MDHEN and CDR2 is SYDVKM. Trimming removed 5 bases from V and 4 bases from J; junction bases left unmatched: 7. CDR3 length: 14 amino acids.

CDR3 sequence reads: CASSQGPAGGVETQYF. CDR3 bases: TGCGCCAGCAGCCAGGGACCAGCGGGAGGGGTTGAGACCCAGTACTTC. The J gene is TRBJ2-5, the V gene TRBV5-1; 10 nucleotides line up with TRBD2. Germline loops: CDR1 SGHRS, CDR2 YFSETQ. The CDR3 extends over 16 amino acids. After removal of 4 bases from V and 5 bases from J, the junction contained 11 bases not matched to a gene.

This rearrangement joins TRBV2 to TRBJ2-1, with D hard to call. CDR1 is SNHLY and CDR2 is FYNNEI in the germline V gene. This CDR3 region has 16 residues. The germline V and J ends were trimmed by 7 bases and 3 bases, with 19 bases remaining between them. The CDR3 DNA reads TGTGCCAGCAAGGGCCACCTACTGTTTCGCTACAATGAGCAGTTCTTC. It translates to CASKGHLLFRYNEQFF.

The CDR3 sequence is CASSTYGNWTQYF. CDR3 nucleotide sequence: TGTGCCAGCAGCACCTACGGAAATTGGACCCAGTACTTC. The chain carries TRBV11-3 and TRBJ2-5; D ambiguous. Per the germline V gene, CDR1 is SGHNT and CDR2 is YENEEA. Deletions cut 5 bases from V and 7 bases from J, with 14 bases between. There are 13 residues in the CDR3.

The V gene is TRBV2, the J gene TRBJ2-5, with 12 bases that match TRBD2. Looked up from germline, CDR1 is SNHLY and CDR2 is FYNNEI. V gave up 0 bases and J gave up 5 bases; unmatched junction bases: 7. This CDR3 is built from 17 residues. As DNA, the CDR3 is TGTGCCAGCAGTGAAGCCCGACTAGCGGGAGTCGGGGAGACCCAGTACTTC. Residues: CASSEARLAGVGETQYF. The full variable domain, in which reference TRBV2 and TRBJ2-5 provide the parts outside the CDR3, is EPEVTQTPSHQVTQMGQEVILRCVPISNHLYFYWYRQILGQKVEFLVSFYNNEISEKSEIFDDQFSVERPDGSNFTLKIRSTKLEDSAMYFCASSEARLAGVGETQYFGPGTRLLVL.

The CDR3 region has the DNA TGCAGCTTTGGGGGGCTTCGTGGCTACACCTTC. Protein product: CSFGGLRGYTF. The chain links TRBV29-1 to TRBJ1-2; tentative D call: TRBD1 (6 bases). Between the trimmed V and J ends, which lost 8 bases and 7 bases, there was a span of 14 bases. Germline V gives CDR1 SQVTM, CDR2 ANQGSEA. This CDR3 has 11 amino acids.

This chain connects TRBV7-2 to TRBJ1-1; maybe TRBD1 (6 bases). This CDR3 contains 12 residues. V dropped 8 bases and J dropped 5 bases, with 12 bases sitting between them. From germline, CDR1 is SGHTA and CDR2 FQGNSA. Here the CDR3 reads CASGRGRTEAFF. In nucleotides, the CDR3 is TGTGCCAGCGGAAGGGGGAGGACTGAAGCTTTCTTT.

The chain employs TRBV30 and TRBJ1-4, with 10 positions matching TRBD1. The germline gives CDR1 GTSNPN, CDR2 SVGIG (reference sequence). V dropped 3 bases and J dropped 7; count of bases not matched to a gene: 8. The CDR3 runs to 15 residues. CDR3 amino acids: CAWRPPGQGIEKLFF. CDR3 DNA: TGTGCCTGGAGACCCCCGGGACAGGGGATTGAAAAACTGTTTTTT. Based on the CDR3 plus reference TRBV30 and TRBJ1-4, the full variable domain is SQTIHQWPATLVQPVGSPLSLECTVEGTSNPNLYWYRQAAGRGLQLLFYSVGIGQISSEVPQNLSASRPQDRQFILSSKKLLLSDSGFYLCAWRPPGQGIEKLFFGSGTQLSVL.

The chain couples TRBV23-1 to TRBJ2-5; 13 bases map to TRBD2. TRBV23-1 is identified as an open reading frame with a role that is uncertain. CDR3 length equals 17 residues. V was clipped by 7 bases and J by 2 bases; unmatched bases: 10. CDR3 nucleotides: TGCGCCAGCAACCCTCGGACTAGCGGGAGTTGTCAAGAGACCCAGTACTTC. This sequence encodes CASNPRTSGSCQETQYF.

This rearrangement joins TRBV30 to TRBJ1-5; D call uncertain. Per germline, CDR1 GTSNPN and CDR2 SVGIG (reference sequence). There are 14 residues in the CDR3. Trimming pared 0 bases from V and 1 base from J, leaving 7 bases between. CDR3 DNA: TGTGCCTGGAGTGTACTTCAGAGCAATCAGCCCCAGCATTTT. The encoded protein is CAWSVLQSNQPQHF. The whole variable domain, remainder taken from reference TRBV30 and TRBJ1-5, is SQTIHQWPATLVQPVGSPLSLECTVEGTSNPNLYWYRQAAGRGLQLLFYSVGIGQISSEVPQNLSASRPQDRQFILSSKKLLLSDSGFYLCAWSVLQSNQPQHFGDGTRLSIL.

This chain links TRBV4-2 with TRBJ2-2; 7 bases align to TRBD1. CDR1 and CDR2 (germline): LGHNA, YNFKEQ. J gave up 1 base and V 4 bases, and 3 bases lay outside the gene matches. The length of the CDR3 is 15 residues. The CDR3 is CASSRYRGNTGELFF. DNA of the CDR3: TGTGCCAGCAGCCGATACAGGGGGAACACCGGGGAGCTGTTTTTT.

This chain connects TRBV5-4 to TRBJ2-7, with D perhaps being TRBD1 or TRBD2 (6 bases each). Per the germline V gene, CDR1 is SGHNT and CDR2 is YYREEE (reference sequence). The CDR3 is made up of 14 amino acids. V shed 0 bases and J shed 3 bases, with 10 bases lying between them. The CDR3 coding sequence is TGTGCCAGCAGCTTGGGGGGGGCCCTCTACGAGCAGTACTTC. Translation: CASSLGGALYEQYF.

This chain links TRBV7-8 with TRBJ1-4, with 9 positions matching TRBD1. V gave up 3 bases and J gave up 7 bases; unmatched junction bases: 6. Per the germline V gene, CDR1 is SGHVS and CDR2 is FQNEAQ. This CDR3 has 15 residues. The CDR3 sequence is CASSFDRGVAEKLFF. In DNA, the CDR3 is TGTGCCAGCAGCTTTGACAGGGGGGTGGCTGAAAAACTGTTTTTT.

This chain joins TRBV27 and TRBJ2-5; 13 bases line up with TRBD2. Matching the DNA end better, TRBJ2-7 makes the J call doubtful. There are 17 residues in the CDR3. Looked up from germline, CDR1 is MNHEY and CDR2 is SMNVEV (reference sequence). The CDR3 nucleotides are TGTGCCAGCAGTTCCCAACCGGGACTAGCGGGATCCTACGAGCAGTACTTC. As protein: CASSSQPGLAGSYEQYF.